This TCR beta chain emerged from a study of cytomegalovirus exposure and HLA in healthy donors (dated by TCRdb to about 2017). In the study overall: In an earlier analysis of roughly 590 of the donors, approximately 260 Gb of sequence data and 95 million to 130 million unique TCR beta sequences from roughly 200 million T cells were reported. To study patterns of TCR occurrence, a later analysis re-analyzed previously published TCR beta repertoires from around 670 donors and added high-resolution HLA genotyping. A separate validation cohort of over a hundred different subjects was used in addition to the approximately 700-subject first cohort. In the later analysis, no new phenotypic data were used to find candidate immune exposures; instead, reliance was placed on TCR beta sequences and their occurrence across donors. Roughly 5 DR-DQ haplotypes were handled as single units for association and clustering, since linkage in the cohort was strong. Using immunosequencing, the study profiled T cell repertoires from some 670 subjects and related those repertoires to cytomegalovirus serostatus. In an earlier analysis of a few hundred of the donors, high-throughput TCR beta sequencing was used to judge whether each TCR beta V gene segment behaved as functional or pseudogenic. The study was designed to test whether signatures of past pathogen exposure could be identified by cataloging public T cell receptors. To predict cytomegalovirus infection status, the study brought together high-throughput TCR immunosequencing, statistical association of individual TCRs with disease status, and machine learning. A later genetic analysis used genome-wide SNP genotypes for about 60% of the roughly 700 donors, treating that subset as a discovery cohort. An early release that covered 500 to 800 HLA-typed donors contained 300 to 350 gigabases of sequencing data and approximately 85 million unique TCR sequences. Both class I and class II loci were covered by HLA typing, at four-digit resolution. Among under 450 genotyped donors of the cohort, an average of approximately 230,000 unique TCR beta nucleotide sequences were sequenced per donor, 15% to 20% of them non-productive. All discovery cohort repertoires had been generated using a single sequencing platform. Donor age, sex, ethnicity and CMV serostatus were collected together with the repertoire data. Among the roughly 400 genotyped donors, around 79% belonged to the genetic ancestry cluster associated with self-reported Caucasian donors. The number of typed donors differed by locus: roughly 629-630 for A, B, C, DRB1 and DQB1; 500 to 550 for DQA1; 606 for DPA1; and about 450 for DPB1.

The cohort comprised several hundred healthy bone marrow donors. Cohort members were all nominally healthy when sampled, although unrecorded immune exposures were likely present. The donor tested CMV seronegative, placing the donor among the roughly 340 seronegative members of the cohort. Each donor provided a peripheral blood sample, and peripheral blood mononuclear cells were used for TCR beta sequencing. Genomic DNA was extracted from the blood cell samples with the Qiagen DNeasy Blood Extraction Kit. Library preparation employed the immunoSEQ multiplex PCR assay. For the multiplex PCR, a mixture combining 60 forward primers for TCR Vbeta segments and 13 reverse primers for TCR Jbeta segments was used. A multiplex PCR assay on genomic DNA amplified the CDR3 region of rearranged TCR beta genes. The amplified TCR beta libraries were sequenced on the Illumina HiSeq System as 87-base-pair reads. The original pipeline was this. A later analysis tallied around 80 million unique TCR beta chains across the 666 repertoires, and about 12 million of those chains were shared by two or more donors. Raw reads were error-corrected and collapsed into unique sequences with a nearest-neighbor algorithm that merged closely related sequences to remove PCR and sequencing errors. V, D and J gene segments were assigned by aligning CDR3 sequences to IMGT reference sequences. For a sequence to be retained, a match of at least six nucleotides to both a V gene segment and a J gene segment was required. A rearrangement counted as productive if the CDR3 had no stop codons and remained in frame with V and J, and every other rearrangement counted as non-productive. CDR3 was defined by IMGT convention, running from the second conserved V-encoded cysteine to the conserved J-encoded phenylalanine. In an earlier analysis of roughly 610 of the donors, sequences lacking an unambiguous match to a single V gene segment were excluded. In an earlier analysis of approximately 590 of the donors, a V segment was called functional when productive rearrangements were above 56.7%, and segregating when the standard deviation between donors exceeded 5%. To diagnose cytomegalovirus status from the catalog of TCR beta chain sequences, a statistical classification framework was built. In a later analysis, TCR nucleotide sequences were compared against IMGT/GENE-DB human TR gene sequences so that V and J genes could be assigned. A later analysis assigned CDR3 sequences and most-parsimonious VDJ recombination scenarios with the TCRdist pipeline. In a later analysis, every TCR beta chain was defined by the combination of its CDR3 amino acid sequence and its V-gene family, and reads without a unique V-gene family were dropped. To address suspected cross-contamination and a sequencing artifact, a later analysis removed roughly 580 highly shared, low-generation-probability nucleotide sequences. A later analysis calculated a clonal expansion index for each public chain from normalized within-repertoire ranks of inferred template counts. A later analysis computed generation probabilities with a VDJ recombination model fitted to out-of-frame rearrangements, and checked the results against IGoR. In a later analysis, TCR-TCR, TCR-HLA and TCR-CMV co-occurrence was scored with hypergeometric tests, and a repertoire-size bias correction was applied to TCR pairs. A later analysis estimated false discovery rates by permuting HLA or CMV assignments 20 times. A later analysis grouped co-occurring TCRs with DBSCAN, adding TCRdist sequence similarity when clustering within HLA-allele-positive subsets. Repertoires with fewer than 30,000 or more than 120,000 public chains, plus five repertoires with anomalous nucleotide sharing, were excluded from co-occurrence clustering. As stored in TCRdb, this immuneACCESS dataset retains in-frame rearrangements with V and J assigned. A fraction of the clones does not appear; measured against another copy, unresolved V genes explain less than half of the discrepancy, and the remainder lacks a known reason. That table is the source of V, J and clone size, and D and trimming were worked out from the DNA. This sample holds fewer than 75,000 clones; about 80% were observed only once. 4.3% of the sample belongs to the ten largest clones.

In regard to this clone: Its specific antigen is unknown. No much larger clonotype is one base removed from it; base qualities were not supplied.

The CDR3 has 13 amino acids, counting the end cysteine and phenylalanine. The read is trimmed to its CDR3 DNA, 39 bases read in frame from base 1. For CDR1 and CDR2, the germline V gene lists MNHNS and SASEGT. V drops 6 bases and J drops 0 bases, leaving 8 bases in between. Results the study describes overall, beyond this receptor: In a later analysis, TCR association rates were found to vary across HLA loci, with the most associated TCRs seen for DRB1 alleles and the fewest for HLA-C alleles. Some IMGT-functional V segments, including TRBV6-2 and TRBV6-3, could not be told apart with the 87-base-pair reads, so those segments were excluded. A further reported finding was that TCR beta sequences accurately predicted the HLA-A and HLA-B alleles for most subjects in the first cohort. Cytomegalovirus status was reported to be diagnosed by the classifier with high specificity and sensitivity in both the original and validation cohorts. Broadly in line with IMGT annotations, most TCR beta V segments showed up in productive rearrangements about 87% or about 30% of the time in an earlier analysis of 450 to 600 of the donors. According to the authors, the approach could potentially be generalized to other disease states and immunological phenotypes. Strong co-occurrence of HLA alleles, especially DR and DQ, made assigning TCR associations to individual alleles difficult. A cluster of highly shared sequence variants was judged likely to be a technical artifact of the sequencing pipeline. In a later analysis, several top co-occurrence clusters were reported to appear linked to parvovirus B19, influenza, CMV and Epstein-Barr virus. Correlated functional status among segregating V segments might be attributable to linkage disequilibrium, but an unknown experimental factor could not be ruled out. In a later analysis, some 18,000 TCR beta sequences were associated with specific HLA alleles at a false discovery rate of 0.05. In vitro tests confirmed that a few of the cytomegalovirus-associated TCR beta chains recognize cytomegalovirus antigens. Because HLA typing was unavailable for some donors at each locus, only the typed subset was used in association tests. Immune exposure information for the cohort was limited to CMV serostatus. In a later analysis, most CMV-associated TCR beta chains were found to appear HLA-restricted, with HLA associations seemingly driven largely by CMV exposure. The study gave a list of some 150 TCR beta chains associated with cytomegalovirus. Only TCR beta chains were sequenced in this cohort, and the absence of alpha or paired-chain data limited detectable features. The earlier analysis of approximately 590 of the donors excluded some 16 rarely observed V segments, including chromosome 9 orphons, because counts were too low. Most TCR sequences were seen in very few donors, while some public TCRs were found in many individuals. A later genetic analysis reported fewer N-insertions in productive TCRs among donors in an Asian-associated ancestry cluster than the approximately 670-donor mean. V-gene and J-gene trimming of TCR beta chains was associated with a missense DCLRE1C variant in a later genetic analysis, and the association was replicated in an independent cohort. Roughly uniform sequencing depth across donors was assumed in presence/absence analyses, although this assumption may not hold. A later analysis found that HLA-associated TCR beta chains were more clonally expanded and had lower generation probabilities than equally common non-associated chains.

The clonotype was recovered from a man aged 30-40 years in good health and CMV-seronegative. The chain couples TRBV6-1 to TRBJ1-2; no D gene is confidently identified. Sample: PBMCs. At the DNA level, the sequence is TGTGCCAGCAGCCACTTAGCTAACTATGGCTACACCTTC. This encodes CASSHLANYGYTF.